The 16 T cell receptor beta chains reported below all come from one sample, sequenced in a study of blood T cell repertoires in COVID-19. Assay: immunoSEQ multiplex PCR; the TCRdb copy retains only in-frame clones and omits some. This sample has around 120,000 clones; more than 75% occur once, and the top ten carry 3.7%. Sample: peripheral blood. The receptors originated from a man aged 50 to 59 with active COVID-19.

The chain is built from TRBV3-1 (or the pseudogene TRBV3-2) and TRBJ1-2; D uncertain. The V end was cut by 5 bases, the J end by 6 bases, with 10 bases between. The CDR3 sequence is 12 residues long. Germline CDR1 reads LGHDT; CDR2 reads YNNKEL (reference sequence). The CDR3 loop reads CASSMSQDGYTF. Written as DNA, the CDR3 is TGTGCCAGCAGCATGTCCCAGGATGGCTACACCTTC.

This chain links TRBV30 with TRBJ2-5; 9 bases fit TRBD1. CDR1 and CDR2 (germline): GTSNPN, SVGIG (reference sequence). This CDR3 has 13 residues. Unmatched junction bases numbered 8, after V lost 5 bases and J lost 7 bases. CDR3 loop: CAWGTGPRATQYF. CDR3 nucleotides: TGTGCCTGGGGGACAGGGCCCAGAGCGACCCAGTACTTC.

CDR3 sequence: CASSHRAQGYGYTF. CDR3 DNA: TGTGCCAGCAGCCACCGGGCGCAGGGCTATGGCTACACCTTC. This chain uses TRBV3-1 (or the pseudogene TRBV3-2) with TRBJ1-2, with D tentatively TRBD1 (5 bases). V lost 3 bases and J 4 bases, leaving 12 bases between the germline ends. Per the germline V gene, CDR1 is LGHDT and CDR2 is YNNKEL (reference sequence). The length of the CDR3 is 14 residues.

The V gene is TRBV5-4, the J gene TRBJ2-3; 9 bases map to TRBD1. V gave up 0 bases and J gave up 3 bases; unmatched junction bases: 2. The CDR3 loop spans 15 amino acids. CDR1 and CDR2 (germline): SGHNT, YYREEE (reference sequence). The CDR3 spells CASSLDRGLTDTQYF. The CDR3 DNA reads TGTGCCAGCAGCTTGGACAGGGGGCTTACAGATACGCAGTATTTT.

The genes are TRBV28 and TRBJ1-2; 7 bases align to TRBD1. Germline CDR1 MDHEN, CDR2 SYDVKM. V lost 4 bases and J lost 5; bases outside the gene matches: 4. The CDR3 covers 13 residues. The CDR3 DNA reads TGTGCCAGCAGTTACGGCAGGGGGTATGGCTACACCTTC. Encoded protein: CASSYGRGYGYTF.

The genes are TRBV9 and TRBJ2-2; D may be TRBD1 (6 bases). Trimming stripped 3 bases from V and 4 bases from J, with 7 bases between. Germline CDR1 reads SGDLS; CDR2 reads YYNGEE. This CDR3 comprises 13 residues. CDR3 sequence (DNA): TGTGCCAGCAGCGGGGGGCCCACCGGGGAGCTGTTTTTT. As protein: CASSGGPTGELFF.

V usage is TRBV24-1 and J usage is TRBJ2-1; D remains unclear. The CDR3 totals 16 residues. V lost 3 bases and J lost 0, with 11 bases in between. Germline V CDR1 and CDR2: KGHDR, SFDVKD. The CDR3, as DNA: TGTGCCACCAGTGATCGGGTCCGTCGCTCCTACAATGAGCAGTTCTTC. Translation: CATSDRVRRSYNEQFF.

The chain links TRBV5-4 to TRBJ1-3, with D uncertain. In germline, CDR1 is SGHNT, CDR2 YYREEE (reference sequence). The germline V and J ends were trimmed by 4 bases and 0 bases, with 14 bases remaining between them. This CDR3 comprises 16 residues. The CDR3 nucleotides read TGTGCCAGCAGCCCTCAACGGGGAACCTCTGGAAACACCATATATTTT. Its translation: CASSPQRGTSGNTIYF.

A few counts support this clone. CDR3 in amino acids: CASSFRDRGAGELFF. CDR3 DNA: TGTGCCAGCAGCTTCCGGGACAGGGGGGCCGGGGAGCTGTTTTTT. The V gene is TRBV9, the J gene TRBJ2-2; 11 bases line up with TRBD1. CDR1 and CDR2 (germline): SGDLS, YYNGEE. The trim removed 4 bases at V and 6 bases at J, leaving 5 bases unmatched. CDR3 length: 15 residues. Supplemented by reference TRBV9 and TRBJ2-2, the full variable domain reads DSGVTQTPKHLITATGQRVTLRCSPRSGDLSVYWYQQSLDQGLQFLIQYYNGEERAKGNILERFSAQQFPDLHSELNLSSLELGDSALYFCASSFRDRGAGELFFGEGSRLTVL.

The chain uses TRBV12-3 or TRBV12-4 and TRBJ1-6; D gene uncertain. Trimming left V 2 bases short and J 10 bases short, with 6 bases between. The CDR3 totals 12 residues. CDR3 DNA: TGTGCCAGCAGTTTACGGAGCTCACCCCTCCACTTT. This translates into CASSLRSSPLHF.

The chain has TRBV9 and TRBJ1-1, with TRBD1 matching over 7 bases. After removal of 4 bases from V and 5 bases from J, the junction contained 14 bases not matched to a gene. CDR3 length equals 16 residues. The germline CDR1 and CDR2 sequences are SGDLS and YYNGEE. In DNA form, the CDR3 reads TGTGCCAGCAGCCCAAACGGACAGGTGGTGGAGACTGAAGCTTTCTTT. Translation: CASSPNGQVVETEAFF.

The chain carries TRBV7-2 and TRBJ2-4; the match to TRBD1 covers 10 bases. V was pared by 5 bases and J by 3 bases, with 7 bases of the junction left unmatched. This CDR3 spans 16 amino acids. Per germline, CDR1 SGHTA and CDR2 FQGNSA. CDR3 in amino acids: CASSLGTGVGKNIQYF. CDR3 nucleotides: TGTGCCAGCAGCCTAGGGACAGGGGTGGGCAAAAACATTCAGTACTTC.

The rearrangement uses TRBV25-1 and TRBJ2-3; 7 bases fit TRBD1. The CDR3 runs 14 residues. The germline V gene encodes CDR1 MGHDK and CDR2 SYGVNS. The J segment lost 2 bases and the V segment lost 4 bases, leaving 3 bases of the junction unmatched. In nucleotides, the CDR3 is TGTGCCAGCAGTGCCGGACAGGTCACAGATACGCAGTATTTT. This sequence encodes CASSAGQVTDTQYF.

J is TRBJ2-1 and V is TRBV19, with 9 bases identical to TRBD2. Germline lookup yields CDR1 LNHDA and CDR2 SQIVND (reference sequence). V shed 6 bases and J 4 bases; nucleotides not matched to a gene: 10. This CDR3 contains 16 residues. The CDR3 DNA reads as TGTGCCAGTAGCCCTTTAGCGGGGGCGGGTTACAATGAGCAGTTCTTC. Protein: CASSPLAGAGYNEQFF.

The chain carries TRBV4-1 and TRBJ1-2, with 10 bases matching TRBD1. Germline V CDR1 and CDR2: MGHRA, YSYEKL. There are 15 residues in the CDR3. V lost 6 bases and J lost 7; bases outside the gene matches: 11. CDR3 nucleotides: TGCGCCAGCAGATCGCCGACAGGGGGCTCCGCTGGCTACACCTTC. Translating gives CASRSPTGGSAGYTF.

The chain is built from TRBV27 and TRBJ2-3, with 8 bases lining up with TRBD2. The J segment lost 4 bases and the V segment lost 6 bases, leaving 12 bases of the junction unmatched. The CDR3 runs to 16 residues. Germline values: CDR1 MNHEY, CDR2 SMNVEV (reference sequence). CDR3 amino acids: CASSHREREIPDTQYF. CDR3 coding DNA: TGTGCCAGCAGCCACCGGGAGCGGGAGATCCCAGATACGCAGTATTTT.